The present TCR beta chain was sequenced within a study of PD-1 blockade in mismatch repair-deficient tumors. General observations from the study: Tumor-resident clones, often absent from pretreatment blood, expanded after pembrolizumab and then contracted.

Comments on this clone: Its antigen is unknown.

Mismatch repair deficiency was confirmed in all patients, by PCR or immunohistochemistry. A few pembrolizumab responders had their TCRs sequenced. The table came from immunoSEQ multiplex PCR; TCRdb's copy has only in-frame clones and leaves some out. The sample shows approximately 100,000 clones, 82% of them seen only once. V lost 4 bases to trimming and J lost 4 bases, with 17 bases between them. Per germline, CDR1 LNHDA and CDR2 SQIVND (reference sequence). The CDR3 sequence is 16 residues long. This clonotype was obtained from an adult with mismatch repair-deficient cancer. The chain is built from TRBV19 and TRBJ1-5; D call uncertain. Sequencing used peripheral blood, obtained 35 to 37 weeks after starting pembrolizumab. CDR3 nucleotide sequence: TGTGCCAGTAGTACCCACCCTGGGGAGGGTAATCAGCCCCAGCATTTT. Residues: CASSTHPGEGNQPQHF.